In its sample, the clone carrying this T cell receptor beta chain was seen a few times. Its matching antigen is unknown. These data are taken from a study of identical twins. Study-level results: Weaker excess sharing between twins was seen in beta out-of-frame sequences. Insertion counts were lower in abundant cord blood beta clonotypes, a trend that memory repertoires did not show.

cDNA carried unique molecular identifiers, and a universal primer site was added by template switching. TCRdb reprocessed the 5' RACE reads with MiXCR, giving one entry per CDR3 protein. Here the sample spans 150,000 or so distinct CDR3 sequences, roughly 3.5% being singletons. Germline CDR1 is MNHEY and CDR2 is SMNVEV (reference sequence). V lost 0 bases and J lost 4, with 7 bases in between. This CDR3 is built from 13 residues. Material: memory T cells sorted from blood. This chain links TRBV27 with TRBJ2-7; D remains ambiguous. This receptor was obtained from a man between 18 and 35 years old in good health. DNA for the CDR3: TGTGCCAGCAGTTTATCACCGCCTTACGAGCAGTACTTC. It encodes CASSLSPPYEQYF.